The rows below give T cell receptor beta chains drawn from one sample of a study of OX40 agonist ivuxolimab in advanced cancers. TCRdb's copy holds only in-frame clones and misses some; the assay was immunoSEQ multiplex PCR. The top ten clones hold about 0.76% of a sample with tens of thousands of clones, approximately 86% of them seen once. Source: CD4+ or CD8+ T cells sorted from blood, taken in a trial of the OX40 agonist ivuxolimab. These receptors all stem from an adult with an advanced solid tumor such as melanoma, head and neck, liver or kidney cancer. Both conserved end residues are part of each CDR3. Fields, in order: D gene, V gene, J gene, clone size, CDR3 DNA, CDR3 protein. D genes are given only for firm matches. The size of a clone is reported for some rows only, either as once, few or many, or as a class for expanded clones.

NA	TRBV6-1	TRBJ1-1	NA	TGTGCCAGCAGCGATTTCGGGCAGGGGAACACTGAAGCTTTCTTT	CASSDFGQGNTEAFF
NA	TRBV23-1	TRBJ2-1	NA	TGCGCCAGCAGTCAATCTGGGGGCAACGATGAGCAGTTCTTC	CASSQSGGNDEQFF
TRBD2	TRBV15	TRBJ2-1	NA	TGTGCCACCAGCAGAACCCTACTAGCGGTAGCGGGCAATGAGCAGTTCTTC	CATSRTLLAVAGNEQFF
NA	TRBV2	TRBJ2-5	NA	TGTGCCAGCAGTGAAGCCGGTATCCAAGAGACCCAGTACTTC	CASSEAGIQETQYF
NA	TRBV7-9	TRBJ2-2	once	TGTGCCAGCAGCTTTCAGGGCGGCCCCGGCGGGGAGCTGTTTTTT	CASSFQGGPGGELFF
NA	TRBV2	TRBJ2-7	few	TGTGCCAGCAGTGAAGCGCTCCCGCTAGTCTACGAGCAGTACTTC	CASSEALPLVYEQYF
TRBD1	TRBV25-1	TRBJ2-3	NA	TGTGCCAGCAGTGCGGACAGGGGAAGCACAGATACGCAGTATTTT	CASSADRGSTDTQYF
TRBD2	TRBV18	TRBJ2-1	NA	TGTGCCAGCTCACCACCCACGGGACTAGCGGGGGGAGCCCCACAGTTCTTC	CASSPPTGLAGGAPQFF
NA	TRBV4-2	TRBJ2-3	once	TGTGCCAGCAGCCAGCGGACAGTCTACACAGATACGCAGTATTTT	CASSQRTVYTDTQYF
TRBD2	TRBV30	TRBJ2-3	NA	TGTGCCTGGAGTGTACCTTTGGCGGGAGACCTAACAGATACGCAGTATTTT	CAWSVPLAGDLTDTQYF
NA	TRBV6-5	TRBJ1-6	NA	TGTGCCAGCAGTTACTCGAGTACGCCACGGAATTCACCCCTCCACTTT	CASSYSSTPRNSPLHF
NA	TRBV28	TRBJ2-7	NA	TGTGCCAGCAATTCACAAAATTACGAGCAGTACTTC	CASNSQNYEQYF
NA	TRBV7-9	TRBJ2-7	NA	TGTGCCAGCAGCTTACAGGTTCCGTACGAGCAGTACTTC	CASSLQVPYEQYF
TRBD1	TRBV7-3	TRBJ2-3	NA	TGTGCCAGCAGCCCAGGGGGCGCGAGTACAGATACGCAGTATTTT	CASSPGGASTDTQYF
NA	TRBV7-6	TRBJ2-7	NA	TGTGCCAGCAGCTTAGTAGAGGACTCCTACGAGCAGTACTTC	CASSLVEDSYEQYF
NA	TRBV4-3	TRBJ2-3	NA	TGCGCCAGCAGCCAAGATCCCATCACAGATACGCAGTATTTT	CASSQDPITDTQYF
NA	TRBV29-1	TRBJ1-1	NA	TGCAGCGGTCGTCCCGGGGACACTGAAGCTTTCTTT	CSGRPGDTEAFF
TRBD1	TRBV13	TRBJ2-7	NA	TGTGCCAGCAGCCGCGGTAGGGACAGTAACTCCTACGAGCAGTACTTC	CASSRGRDSNSYEQYF
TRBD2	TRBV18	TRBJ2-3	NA	TGTGCCAGCTCACCGAGCGGGAGAGCAGATACGCAGTATTTT	CASSPSGRADTQYF
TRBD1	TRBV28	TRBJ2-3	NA	TGTGCCAGCAGTAAGACAGGGAACCCAGATACGCAGTATTTT	CASSKTGNPDTQYF
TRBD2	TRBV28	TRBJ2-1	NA	TGTGCCAGCAGTTTACGGGGACTAGCAGGGGAGCAGTTCTTC	CASSLRGLAGEQFF
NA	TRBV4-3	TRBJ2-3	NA	TGCGCCAGCAGCCAAGTAATATCTAGCACAGATACGCAGTATTTT	CASSQVISSTDTQYF
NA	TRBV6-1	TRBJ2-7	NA	TGTGCCAGCAGACCAGTGGAGGGATTCGCCTACGAGCAGTACTTC	CASRPVEGFAYEQYF
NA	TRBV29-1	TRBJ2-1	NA	TGCAGCCATCCCCTGCGCAATGAGCAGTTCTTC	CSHPLRNEQFF
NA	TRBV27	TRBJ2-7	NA	TGTGCCAGCAGTTCAAGCTACGAGCAGTACTTC	CASSSSYEQYF
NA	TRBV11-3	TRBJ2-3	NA	TGTGCCAGCAGCGCTAGGGGGGACAGCTACACAGATACGCAGTATTTT	CASSARGDSYTDTQYF
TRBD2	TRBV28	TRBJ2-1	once	TGTGCCAGCAGTCCTAGCGGGAGGGCCTACAATGAGCAGTTCTTC	CASSPSGRAYNEQFF
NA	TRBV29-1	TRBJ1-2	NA	TGCAGCGTTGAAGAAAAGGGTTCCAGTGGCTACACCTTC	CSVEEKGSSGYTF
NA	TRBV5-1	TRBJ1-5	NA	TGCGCCAGCAGCTTGGGGCCGCAGGGAGATCAGCCCCAGCATTTT	CASSLGPQGDQPQHF
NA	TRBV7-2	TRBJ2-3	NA	TGTGCCAGCAGCCCTAGGGATACGCAGTATTTT	CASSPRDTQYF
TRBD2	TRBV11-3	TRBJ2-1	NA	TGTGCCAGCAGCCAGCCCACTAGCGGGAGGATTAGCGAGCAGTTCTTC	CASSQPTSGRISEQFF
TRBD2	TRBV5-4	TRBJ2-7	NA	TGTGCCAGCAGGGAGGCGGGAGGTATCTACGAGCAGTACTTC	CASREAGGIYEQYF
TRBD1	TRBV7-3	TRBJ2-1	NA	TGTGCCAGCAACCGACAGGGTGGAGATGAGCAGTTCTTC	CASNRQGGDEQFF
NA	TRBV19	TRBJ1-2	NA	TGTGCCAGTAGTACCCGACGACAAACGTCATATGGCTACACCTTC	CASSTRRQTSYGYTF
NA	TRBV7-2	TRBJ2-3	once	TGTGCCAGCAGCTCCGGGACAATAGATACGCAGTATTTT	CASSSGTIDTQYF